This TCR beta chain was recorded in a study of Tregs in tolerant kidney transplant recipients. Whole-study context: The nonmyeloablative bone marrow transplants came from related graft donors, with transient mixed chimerism. Study-wide results and limits: Few patients were studied, so findings need validation in larger groups.

Unstimulated regulatory T cells (CD4+CD25+CD127-), CD4+CD25- non-regulatory cells, CD4 and CD8 cells were FACS-sorted from thawed PBMCs. This clone was picked up a small number of times. Its target is unknown. Clones were sequenced by immunoSEQ multiplex PCR, and TCRdb holds only the in-frame ones, with some missing. The table lists 85,000 to 100,000 clones, 80% to 95% of them singletons, with approximately 0.48% in the top ten. This clonotype was sampled from a human donor who received a combined kidney and bone marrow transplant. This sample comprised CD4+ T cells from blood, obtained before the transplant.

The chain's CDR3 is CASSLSYNEQFF. The CDR3, as DNA: TGTGCCAGCAGCTTGAGCTACAATGAGCAGTTCTTC. The V call is TRBV7-9, the J call TRBJ2-1; no clear D. Trimming removed 3 bases from V and 3 bases from J, with 3 bases in between. Germline V gene sequence: CDR1 SEHNR, CDR2 FQNEAQ (reference sequence). The CDR3 totals 12 residues.